Listed here are 20 T cell receptor beta chains from one sample, sequenced in a study of tissue T cells after allogeneic stem cell transplantation (dated 2022 in TCRdb). Library preparation was by the immunoSEQ multiplex PCR assay. TCRdb mirrors the immuneACCESS table, restricted to in-frame sequences. Some clones are absent from its copies; in checked studies, under half trace to an unresolved V gene, and the reason for the others is unknown. The sample has several thousand clones on record, roughly 45% of them singletons. The top ten clones comprise 7.4% of the sample. The time point label of this sample denotes: mouse harvest day 7 after allogeneic transplant. Mouse grafts consisting of 10^7 T-cell-depleted bone marrow cells combined with 10^6 splenic CD5+ T cells were administered by tail vein injection. Source material: gut tissue. The origin of the receptors is a female BALB/c mouse given C57BL/6 T cells with graft-versus-host disease after an allogeneic hematopoietic cell transplant.

This clone has more than one count but fewer than ten. Mouse names are used for the genes. The CDR3 end lies 1 residue beyond the end of the read and is filled in from the germline J gene. V is TRBV26 and J is TRBJ1-3; D gene unclear. The CDR3 covers 12 residues. The ends were cut back, 3 bases at V and 1 base at J, with 1 base in the middle. Germline-derived CDR1 and CDR2 are KGHPV and FQNQEV (reference sequence). The CDR3 loop reads CASSLSGNTLYF. Incomplete CDR3 DNA: TGTGCCAGCAGTCTATCTGGAAATACGCTCTAT.

About this clone itself: Gene labels here are mouse ones. The read gets to within 1 residue of the CDR3 end, and the germline J gene fills in the rest. The chain uses TRBV16 and TRBJ1-2; D unresolved. The CDR3 has 12 amino acids. Germline V gene data show CDR1 as SGHSA and CDR2 as FRNQAP. V lost 3 bases and J 3 bases, leaving 5 bases between the germline ends. Partial CDR3 DNA: TGTGCAAGCAGCTTTCGGGACTCCGACTACACC. Translating it yields CASSFRDSDYT. The complete CDR3 protein is CASSFRDSDYTF.

A note on this clone: Gene names follow the mouse nomenclature. The read terminates 1 residue ahead of where the CDR3 ends, so the germline J gene completes it. This chain uses TRBV16 with TRBJ2-7, with D possibly matching TRBD1 (5 bases). This CDR3 contains 13 residues. The germline V gene encodes CDR1 SGHSA and CDR2 FRNQAP. The V and J ends lost 2 bases and 3 bases respectively, with 8 bases between them. CDR3 bases read: TGTGCAAGCAGCTTAACGGACATCTATGAACAGTAC. Translated: CASSLTDIYEQY. The CDR3, in full, reads CASSLTDIYEQYF.

This clone was found a few times. Mouse gene names apply. The read finishes 1 residue shy of the CDR3 end, and the germline J gene is used to complete it. The chain has TRBV13-3 and TRBJ2-7, with D uncertain. This CDR3 contains 12 residues. Germline values: CDR1 NNHDY, CDR2 SYVADS. V was clipped by 5 bases and J by 4 bases, with 10 bases between them. CDR3 residues: CASSSGKYEQYF. The sequenced part of the CDR3 DNA is TGTGCCAGCAGCTCCGGGAAATATGAACAGTAC.

This clone counts as medium-sized. All gene names here are mouse names. The read is 1 residue too short to cover the CDR3 end, so that end is filled in from the germline J gene. V and J are TRBV20 and TRBJ1-4; D not certain. V lost 2 bases and J lost 0, with 7 bases in between. There are 14 residues in the CDR3. CDR1 and CDR2 from the germline V gene are GFQATS and STVNSAI. CDR3 residues: CGARNGVSNERLFF. The part of the CDR3 DNA that was read is TGTGGTGCTAGGAACGGGGTTTCCAACGAAAGATTATTT.

As for this clone: The genes and germline here are from mouse. The missing CDR3 end, 1 residue past where the read stops, is filled in from the germline J gene. J is TRBJ2-5 and V is TRBV13-2, with a weak D call TRBD1 (6 bases). V was clipped by 1 base and J by 4 bases, with 7 bases between them. Germline CDR1 reads NNHNN; CDR2 reads SYGAGS (reference sequence). The CDR3 is 13 residues long. The DNA read from the CDR3 is TGTGCCAGCGGTGATTACAGGGAAGACACCCAGTAC. Encoded protein: CASGDYREDTQY. The CDR3 in full is CASGDYREDTQYF.

This clone was counted a few times. The genes are named according to mouse. The read halts 1 residue ahead of the CDR3 end, with the missing end drawn from the germline J gene. This sequence joins TRBV26 and TRBJ2-5; 13 nucleotides align to TRBD2. CDR1 KGHPV and CDR2 FQNQEV come from the germline V gene (reference sequence). Germline trimming cut 4 bases from V and 4 bases from J; bases unmatched to any gene: 2. CDR3 length: 15 residues. The CDR3 is CASSPGLGGKDTQYF. The CDR3 DNA, read in part, is TGTGCCAGCAGTCCGGGACTGGGGGGGAAAGACACCCAGTAC.

This clone was counted once. Mouse gene names and germline throughout. Coverage ceases 1 residue before the CDR3 finishes, and the germline J gene fills in the end. The chain combines TRBV26 with TRBJ1-4; weak D call: TRBD1 (6 bases). V lost 4 bases, J lost 0 bases, and 9 bases lay in between. The length of the CDR3 is 15 residues. Looked up from germline, CDR1 is KGHPV and CDR2 is FQNQEV (reference sequence). The CDR3 DNA, read in part, is TGTGCCAGCAGTCCCGGGACAATTTCCAACGAAAGATTATTT. It specifies CASSPGTISNERLF. The complete CDR3 protein is CASSPGTISNERLFF.

This clone was picked up a small number of times. The genes and germline here are from mouse. The CDR3 end is not reached by the read, which stops 1 residue before it; the germline J gene fills it in. This chain joins TRBV26 and TRBJ2-2; the D is unclear. The CDR3 has 13 amino acids. Trimming cost V 4 bases and J 2 bases, with 5 bases left between them. CDR1 is KGHPV, CDR2 FQNQEV, per germline (reference sequence). The covered CDR3 bases are TGTGCCAGCAGTCGGCAGAACACCGGGCAGCTCTAC. This sequence encodes CASSRQNTGQLY. The full CDR3 protein reads CASSRQNTGQLYF.

This clone has a handful of counts. Germline and genes here are mouse. The CDR3 extends 1 residue past the end of the read, so its final part is completed from the germline J gene. The chain employs TRBV26 and TRBJ2-7, with 8 nucleotides matching TRBD1. V trimming: 3 bases; J trimming: 0 bases; junction bases outside the gene matches: 1. This CDR3 has 14 amino acids. The germline gives CDR1 KGHPV, CDR2 FQNQEV (reference sequence). The sequenced CDR3 bases are TGTGCCAGCAGTCTAGGACAGGGCTCCTATGAACAGTAC. Its protein product is CASSLGQGSYEQY. The whole CDR3 protein reads CASSLGQGSYEQYF.

This clone is categorized as medium-sized. Any gene name here is a mouse gene name. Read sequence stops 1 residue before the CDR3 end, and the germline J gene provides the missing end. V is TRBV12-1 and J is TRBJ2-7; TRBD2 matches 12 bases. The germline V gene has CDR1 SGHSN and CDR2 HYEKVE. CDR3 length: 14 residues. Unmatched junction bases numbered 8, after V lost 4 bases and J lost 8 bases. This CDR3 is CASSLGTGGRKQYF. Partial CDR3 DNA: TGTGCCAGCTCACTCGGGACTGGGGGGAGAAAACAGTAC.

Remarks on this clone: Gene and germline names: mouse. CDR3 region: CASSLSRDRHAEQFF. CDR3 bases read: TGTGCCAGCAGTCTGTCGCGGGACAGACATGCTGAGCAGTTC. This rearrangement joins TRBV26 to TRBJ2-1, with 7 nucleotides matching TRBD1. Read sequence stops 1 residue before the CDR3 end, and the germline J gene provides the missing end. CDR1 KGHPV and CDR2 FQNQEV come from the germline V gene (reference sequence). The V and J ends lost 0 bases and 5 bases, in that order; junction bases with no gene match: 4. This CDR3 has 15 amino acids.

Notes on this clone: Gene names are mouse gene names. The read is 1 residue too short to cover the CDR3 end, so that end is filled in from the germline J gene. This chain joins TRBV26 and TRBJ2-1; 7 nucleotides line up with TRBD1. J gave up 3 bases and V 0 bases, and 2 bases lay outside the gene matches. Germline V gene data show CDR1 as KGHPV and CDR2 as FQNQEV (reference sequence). The CDR3 has 15 residues. CDR3: CASSLSTGPYAEQFF. Partial CDR3 DNA: TGTGCCAGCAGTCTGTCGACAGGGCCCTATGCTGAGCAGTTC.

Comments on this clone: Germline and genes: mouse. The CDR3 end lies 1 residue beyond the end of the read and is filled in from the germline J gene. The chain recombines TRBV26 with TRBJ2-5, with 9 bases identical to TRBD2. V was clipped by 6 bases and J by 5 bases; unmatched bases: 3. The length of the CDR3 is 13 residues. Germline CDR1 and CDR2: KGHPV and FQNQEV (reference sequence). The sequenced CDR3 bases are TGTGCCAGCAGGGGGACTGGGAGAGACACCCAGTAC. It is translated as CASRGTGRDTQY. The CDR3 reads in full as CASRGTGRDTQYF.

This clone was observed a single time. Gene names denote mouse genes. The read is 1 residue too short to cover the CDR3 end, so that end is filled in from the germline J gene. The gene calls are TRBV23 and TRBJ2-5; the D call in the table, TRBD1, was not verified against the DNA. The CDR3 is 13 residues long. Germline CDR1 KGHTA, CDR2 FQNQQP. Partial CDR3 DNA: TGCTCCAGCAGTCAGACAGGGAAAGACACCCAGTAC. Protein: CSSSQTGKDTQY. The entire CDR3 is CSSSQTGKDTQYF.

Only a few counts were recorded for this clone. The gene names here belong to mouse. The read ends 1 residue shy of where the CDR3 ends; the end is completed using the germline J gene. The chain employs TRBV31 and TRBJ2-4; 8 bases align to TRBD2. The V gene's germline CDR1 is GKSSPN and CDR2 SITVG. The CDR3 is 14 residues long. V was clipped by 2 bases and J by 1 base; unmatched bases: 2. The CDR3: CAWSSDWGQNTLYF. The sequenced CDR3 bases are TGTGCCTGGAGTTCGGACTGGGGTCAAAACACCTTGTAC.

Of note for this clone: Gene labels here are mouse ones. CDR3 DNA, as far as it was read: TGTGCCAGCAGTCTGGAACTCTATGCTGAGCAGTTC. It is translated as CASSLELYAEQF. The whole CDR3 is CASSLELYAEQFF. The chain couples TRBV24 to TRBJ2-1; no reliable D call. The CDR3 end falls 1 residue outside the read, so it is completed with the germline J gene. Germline values: CDR1 KGHTA, CDR2 FRNEEI. The V gene lost 2 bases and the J gene lost 3 bases, with 5 bases spanning the gap. This CDR3 has 13 residues.

Points on this clone: Gene names refer to mouse genes. The missing CDR3 end, 1 residue past where the read stops, is filled in from the germline J gene. The gene calls are TRBV19 and TRBJ2-1; D not certain. The CDR3 spans 9 residues. Germline CDR1 is FNHDT and CDR2 is SITEND (reference sequence). Trimming pared 6 bases from V and 5 bases from J, leaving 0 bases between. The part of the CDR3 DNA that was read is TGTGCCAGCAATGCTGAGCAGTTC. As protein: CASNAEQF. The complete CDR3 reads CASNAEQFF. The full variable domain, its missing parts supplied by reference TRBV19 and TRBJ2-1, is GGIITQTPKFLIGQEGQKLTLKCQQNFNHDTMYWYRQDSGKGLRLIYYSITENDLQKGDLSEGYDASREKKSSFSLTVTSAQKNEMAVFLCASNAEQFFGPGTRLTVL.

A note on this clone: Gene names and germline refer to mouse. Sequencing ends 1 residue short of the CDR3 end; the germline J gene provides the rest. This rearrangement joins TRBV26 to TRBJ2-4; D gene ambiguous. Trimming removed 2 bases from V and 4 bases from J, with 4 bases in between. The germline CDR1 and CDR2 sequences are KGHPV and FQNQEV (reference sequence). This CDR3 has 12 amino acids. The part of the CDR3 DNA that was read is TGTGCCAGCAGTCTGGAAAAAAACACCTTGTAC. Translation gives CASSLEKNTLY. The full CDR3 is CASSLEKNTLYF.

This clone showed up just a few times. Gene names are mouse gene names. The read terminates 1 residue before the CDR3 end, so the remaining end is supplied by the germline J gene. The rearrangement links TRBV23 to TRBJ1-1; the D call TRBD1 from the table was never checked on the DNA. Germline CDR1 and CDR2: KGHTA and FQNQQP. The CDR3 consists of 14 residues. The DNA read from the CDR3 is TGCTCCAGCAGTCGAGGGACAACAAACACAGAAGTCTTC. It is translated as CSSSRGTTNTEVF. The entire CDR3 sequence reads CSSSRGTTNTEVFF.